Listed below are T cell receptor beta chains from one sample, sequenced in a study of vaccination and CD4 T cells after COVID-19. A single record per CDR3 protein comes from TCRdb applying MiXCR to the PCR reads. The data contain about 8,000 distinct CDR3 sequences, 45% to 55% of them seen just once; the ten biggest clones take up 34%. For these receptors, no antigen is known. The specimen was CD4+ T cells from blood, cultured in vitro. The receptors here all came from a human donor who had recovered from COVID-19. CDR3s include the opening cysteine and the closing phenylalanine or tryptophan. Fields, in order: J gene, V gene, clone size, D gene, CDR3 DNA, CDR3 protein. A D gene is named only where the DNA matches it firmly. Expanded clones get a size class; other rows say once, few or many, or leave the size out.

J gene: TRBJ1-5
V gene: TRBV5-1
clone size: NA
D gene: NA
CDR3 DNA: TGCGCCAGCAGCTTAACAGCCGGGACCCCTCCCTCGGATTTT
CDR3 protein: CASSLTAGTPPSDF

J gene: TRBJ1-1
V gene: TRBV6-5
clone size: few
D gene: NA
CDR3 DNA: TGTGCCAGCAGTTCGACCGGTGGGGTTGAAGCTTTCTTT
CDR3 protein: CASSSTGGVEAFF

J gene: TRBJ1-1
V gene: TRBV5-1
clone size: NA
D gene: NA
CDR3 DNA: TGCGCCAGCAGCTCGGATAACAGGGCAGGTGAAGCTTTCTTT
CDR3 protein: CASSSDNRAGEAFF

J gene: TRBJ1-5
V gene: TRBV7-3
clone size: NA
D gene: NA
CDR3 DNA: TGTGCCAGCAGCTTACGGCAGGGTCAGCCCCAGCATTTT
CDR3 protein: CASSLRQGQPQHF

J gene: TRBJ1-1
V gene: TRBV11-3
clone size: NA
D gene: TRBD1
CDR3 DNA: TGTGCCAGCAGCTTCCGGACAGGGGGTGCTTTCTTT
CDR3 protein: CASSFRTGGAFF

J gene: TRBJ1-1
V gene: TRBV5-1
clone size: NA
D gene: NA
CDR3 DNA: TGCGCCAGCAGCTTGTCTGGGCAGGGTGAAACTGAAGCTTTCTTT
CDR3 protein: CASSLSGQGETEAFF

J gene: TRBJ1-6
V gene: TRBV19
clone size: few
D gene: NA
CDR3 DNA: NA
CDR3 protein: CASTSVAGRDNSPLHF

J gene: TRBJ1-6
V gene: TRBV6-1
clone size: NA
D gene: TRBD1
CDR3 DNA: TGTGCCAGCAGTGATAACAGGGGAAATTCACCCCTCCACTTT
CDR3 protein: CASSDNRGNSPLHF

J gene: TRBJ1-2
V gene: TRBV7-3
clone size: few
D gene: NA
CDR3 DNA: TGTGCCAGCAGCATGGGGGGAGCCTATGGCTACACCTTC
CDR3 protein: CASSMGGAYGYTF

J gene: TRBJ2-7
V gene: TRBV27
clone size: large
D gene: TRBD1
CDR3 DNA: TGTGCCAGCAGTTTGAGGGACAGGGGGAGAGAGCAGTACTTC
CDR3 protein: CASSLRDRGREQYF

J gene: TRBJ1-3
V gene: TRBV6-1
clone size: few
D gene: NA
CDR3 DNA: TGTGCCAGCAGTACCCCCCACACTGGAAACACCATATATTTT
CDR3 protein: CASSTPHTGNTIYF

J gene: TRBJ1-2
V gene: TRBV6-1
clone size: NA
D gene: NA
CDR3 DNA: TGTGCCAGCAGCAACAGGGACGGCTACACCTTC
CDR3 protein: CASSNRDGYTF

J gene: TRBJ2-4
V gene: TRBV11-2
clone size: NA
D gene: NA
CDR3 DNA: TGTGCCAGCAGCTTACACGGGGCTGGAAACATTCAGTACTTC
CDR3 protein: CASSLHGAGNIQYF

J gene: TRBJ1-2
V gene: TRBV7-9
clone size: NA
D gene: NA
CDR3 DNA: TGTGCCAGCAGCTATACTACAGGGTCTCAAGGCTACACCTTC
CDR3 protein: CASSYTTGSQGYTF

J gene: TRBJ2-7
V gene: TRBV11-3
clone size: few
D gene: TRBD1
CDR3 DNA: TGTGCCAGCAGCTTAGAGAGGTGGGACAGCAGCCTAAGGGAGCAGTACTTC
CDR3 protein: CASSLERWDSSLREQYF

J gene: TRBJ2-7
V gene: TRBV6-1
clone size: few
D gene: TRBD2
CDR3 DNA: TGTGCCAGCAGTGAAGCTAGCGGGGGGGCCTACGAGCAGTACTTC
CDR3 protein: CASSEASGGAYEQYF

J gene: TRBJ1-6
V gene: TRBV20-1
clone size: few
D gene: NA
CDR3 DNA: TGCAGTGCTAGAGTTGGAGGGGCGGACTCACCCCTCCACTTT
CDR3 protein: CSARVGGADSPLHF

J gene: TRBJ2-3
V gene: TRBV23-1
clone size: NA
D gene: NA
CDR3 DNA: TGCGCCAGCAGTCATACTAGATTTAGCACAGATACGCAGTATTTT
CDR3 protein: CASSHTRFSTDTQYF

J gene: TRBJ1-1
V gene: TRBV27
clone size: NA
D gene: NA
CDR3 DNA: TGTGCCAGCAGTTTACAACAGTTTAACACTGAAGCTTTCTTT
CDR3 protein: CASSLQQFNTEAFF

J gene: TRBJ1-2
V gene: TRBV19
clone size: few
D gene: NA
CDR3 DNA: TGTGCCACCAGTCGGGGGGCCAGAGCTAACTATGGCTACACCTTC
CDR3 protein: CATSRGARANYGYTF

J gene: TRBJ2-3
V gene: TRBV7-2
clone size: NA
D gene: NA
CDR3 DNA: TGTGCCAGCAGCTTAGGCGGGGGCGGCACAGATACGCAGTATTTT
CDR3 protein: CASSLGGGGTDTQYF

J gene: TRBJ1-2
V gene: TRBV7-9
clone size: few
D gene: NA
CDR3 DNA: TGTGCCAGCAGCTTAGTAGGTGGGAGTAACTATGGCTACACCTTC
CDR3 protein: CASSLVGGSNYGYTF